A selection of T cell receptor beta chains follows, all from one sample in a study of T-cell memory formation after mild COVID-19. TCRdb reanalysed the 5' RACE reads using MiXCR and keeps one entry per CDR3 protein. The table records about 210,000 distinct CDR3 sequences, roughly a tenth of them present only once. Input material: PBMCs or a T cell subset sorted from them (not recorded which). All receptors come from a man aged 18 to 29 who had mild COVID-19 (a few samples of this study predate the infection). Cell type and time point are not known. CDR3s include the opening cysteine and the closing phenylalanine or tryptophan. D genes are given only for firm matches. Clone size is shown for a subset of rows, as once, few, many or a class of expanded clone.

d_call	clone_size	v_call	j_call	cdr3_aa	cdr3_nt
TRBD1	few	TRBV20-1	TRBJ1-1	CSAEIDRANTEAFF	TGCAGTGCGGAGATCGACAGGGCGAACACTGAAGCTTTCTTT
-	few	TRBV12-3/TRBV12-4	TRBJ2-7	CASSKGLLDYEQYF	TGTGCCAGCAGTAAGGGACTCCTAGACTACGAGCAGTACTTC
-	few	TRBV20-1	TRBJ2-2	CSARAQGGLWTGELFF	TGCAGTGCTAGAGCCCAGGGGGGTCTGTGGACCGGGGAGCTGTTTTTT
-	few	TRBV28	TRBJ1-5	CASRAAVGIQPQHF	TGTGCCAGCAGGGCGGCCGTTGGGATTCAGCCCCAGCATTTT
-	many	TRBV9	TRBJ2-3	CASSPHAVSTDTQYF	TGTGCCAGCAGCCCTCATGCGGTTAGCACAGATACGCAGTATTTT
-	once	TRBV5-1	TRBJ2-5	CASTSTATQETQYF	TGCGCCAGCACATCGACGGCCACACAAGAGACCCAGTACTTC
-	few	TRBV12-3/TRBV12-4	TRBJ1-6	CASSLRGPLHF	TGTGCCAGCAGCCTCAGGGGTCCCCTCCACTTT
-	once	TRBV12-3/TRBV12-4	TRBJ1-1	CASSFPWAGGNTEAFF	TGTGCCAGCAGTTTCCCTTGGGCAGGTGGGAACACTGAAGCTTTCTTT
-	few	TRBV4-3	TRBJ2-6	CASSQEWRQGHGANVLTF	TGCGCCAGCAGCCAAGAGTGGAGGCAGGGGCACGGGGCCAACGTCCTGACTTTC
-	many	TRBV12-3/TRBV12-4	TRBJ1-5	CASSFSPAYSNQPQHF	TGTGCCAGCAGTTTCTCACCTGCTTATAGCAATCAGCCCCAGCATTTT
-	few	TRBV24-1	TRBJ2-4	CATSDDRDIQYF	TGTGCCACCAGTGACGATAGGGACATTCAGTACTTC
-	many	TRBV7-2	TRBJ2-3	CASSSYTDTQYF	TGTGCCAGCAGCTCCTACACAGATACGCAGTATTTT
-	many	TRBV15	TRBJ2-2	CATSRGGTNTGELFF	TGTGCCACCAGCAGAGGCGGGACAAACACCGGGGAGCTGTTTTTT
TRBD1	many	TRBV20-1	TRBJ1-4	CSAGDPGQGGIREKLFF	TGCAGTGCTGGGGATCCGGGACAGGGAGGAATAAGGGAAAAACTGTTTTTT
TRBD2	few	TRBV7-9	TRBJ2-7	CASSLLAGGPKQYF	TGTGCCAGCAGCCTCCTAGCGGGGGGGCCCAAGCAGTACTTC
-	-	TRBV5-1	TRBJ2-3	CASSFGSNTDTQYF	TGCGCCAGCAGCTTCGGCAGCAACACAGATACGCAGTATTTT
-	-	TRBV7-2	TRBJ2-7	CASSLSAGVNPYEQYF	TGTGCCAGCAGCTTATCGGCCGGCGTAAATCCTTACGAGCAGTACTTC
-	-	TRBV20-1	TRBJ2-2	CSASAAGTGELFF	TGCAGTGCCAGCGCAGCCGGCACCGGGGAGCTGTTTTTT
TRBD1	-	TRBV29-1	TRBJ1-1	CSVGQLGQHSEAFF	TGCAGCGTTGGCCAATTGGGACAGCACTCTGAAGCTTTCTTT
-	few	TRBV9	TRBJ2-1	CASSALGREYNEQFF	TGTGCCAGCAGCGCCTTGGGTAGAGAATACAATGAGCAGTTCTTC
-	-	TRBV4-2	TRBJ1-1	CASSPLGGPYTEAFF	TGTGCCAGCAGCCCCTTGGGCGGACCGTACACTGAAGCTTTCTTT
-	few	TRBV5-1	TRBJ1-1	CASSLKGTTEAFF	TGCGCCAGCAGCTTGAAAGGGACCACTGAAGCTTTCTTT
TRBD1	few	TRBV20-1	TRBJ1-3	CSAGQPQGNTIYF	TGCAGTGCGGGACAGCCCCAAGGAAACACCATATATTTT
TRBD2	-	TRBV7-7	TRBJ2-5	CASSTTSGGGETQYF	TGTGCTAGCAGCACTACTAGCGGGGGAGGTGAGACCCAGTACTTC
TRBD1	many	TRBV4-1	TRBJ2-2	CASGTVYPGELFF	TGCGCCAGTGGGACAGTTTACCCCGGGGAGCTGTTTTTT
-	-	TRBV10-2	TRBJ2-5	CASSDPTQMKTQYF	TGCGCCAGCAGTGACCCGACCCAAATGAAGACCCAGTACTTC